This T cell receptor beta chain was captured by sequencing in a study of shared clonotypes between healthy human individuals. Study observations and caveats: Several donors had roughly 5.2% of their naive CD4 clonotypes in common. Naive subsets tended to show greater estimated richness than memory subsets.

Sequenced by immunoSEQ multiplex PCR; TCRdb stores in-frame clones only, minus some. The table records around 370,000 clones, 95% to 97% of them present only once. Germline V gene sequence: CDR1 SGHTA, CDR2 FQGNSA. The CDR3 totals 15 residues. The V gene end was trimmed by 5 bases and the J gene end by 9 bases; junction bases not matched to a gene: 12. Nashville, Tennessee was home to all donors, who were Caucasian adults. To note about this clone: Antigen specificity is unknown.

Sequencing used memory CD8+ T cells sorted from blood. The subset denotes: CD45RO+ cells pooled with CCR7-negative TemRA cells. The source is a man in his thirties or forties in good health. V gene TRBV7-2 combines with J gene TRBJ2-7; TRBD2 agrees at 11 bases. CDR3 protein: CASSPDLAGGIGQYF. CDR3 DNA: TGTGCCAGCAGCCCAGATCTAGCGGGAGGAATCGGGCAGTACTTC. Combining the CDR3 with reference TRBV7-2 and TRBJ2-7 gives the whole variable domain GAGVSQSPSNKVTEKGKDVELRCDPISGHTALYWYRQSLGQGLEFLIYFQGNSAPDKSGLPSDRFSAERTGGSVSTLTIQRTQQEDSAVYLCASSPDLAGGIGQYFGPGTRLTVT.